Below, 28 T cell receptor beta chains from the same sample are listed, as sequenced in a study of blood T cell repertoires in COVID-19 (TCRdb year 2020). Receptors were amplified or captured by the immunoSEQ multiplex PCR assay. TCRdb carries this immuneACCESS record with in-frame sequences only. Its versions omit some clonotypes, under half of them owing to an unresolved V gene in the studies checked, with the rest unexplained. The sample table shows tens of thousands of clones, and around three quarters are seen once. 4.5% to 5.5% of the sample belongs to the ten largest clones. The source material was peripheral blood. All receptors derive from a woman aged 70-85 years with acute or convalescent COVID-19.

On this clone itself: The same CDR3 is also encoded by other DNA sequences in this sample. This chain connects TRBV6-2 or TRBV6-3 to TRBJ1-2; a weak D match, TRBD1 (6 bases). Germline-derived CDR1 and CDR2 are MNHEY and SVGEGT. V was clipped by 5 bases and J by 2 bases, with 9 bases between them. CDR3 size: 13 residues. The DNA for the CDR3 is TGTGCCAGCAGTCCGACAGGAAACTATGGCTACACCTTC. Translation gives CASSPTGNYGYTF.

This chain connects TRBV9 to TRBJ1-2, with D tentatively TRBD1 (5 bases). Trimming took 4 bases from V and 5 from J, leaving 18 bases between them. This CDR3 region has 15 residues. Germline-derived CDR1 and CDR2 are SGDLS and YYNGEE. The CDR3 DNA follows: TGTGCCAGCAGCCCGGGGGGGACTGACCATTATGGCTACACCTTC. Translation gives CASSPGGTDHYGYTF.

The chain employs TRBV7-9 and TRBJ1-1; D perhaps matches TRBD1 (6 bases). V was trimmed by 1 base and J by 9 bases, leaving 15 bases between them. Germline lookup yields CDR1 SEHNR and CDR2 FQNEAQ (reference sequence). The CDR3 totals 14 residues. CDR3 amino acids: CASSLGGGGKKAFF. The CDR3 region has the DNA TGTGCCAGCAGCTTAGGGGGAGGGGGGAAAAAAGCTTTCTTT.

This rearrangement joins TRBV19 to TRBJ2-1; 12 bases line up with TRBD2. Germline CDR1 LNHDA, CDR2 SQIVND (reference sequence). There are 16 residues in the CDR3. The junction had 3 bases not matched to a gene; V was cut back by 4 bases and J by 2 bases. In DNA form, the CDR3 reads TGTGCCAGTAGTAGGGCTAGCGGGGGGGCCTACAATGAGCAGTTCTTC. This encodes CASSRASGGAYNEQFF. The full variable domain, its missing parts supplied by reference TRBV19 and TRBJ2-1, is DGGITQSPKYLFRKEGQNVTLSCEQNLNHDAMYWYRQDPGQGLRLIYYSQIVNDFQKGDIAEGYSVSREKKESFPLTVTSAQKNPTAFYLCASSRASGGAYNEQFFGPGTRLTVL.

CDR3 bases: TGTGCCAGCAGTCCGGGGACAACTATACAAGAGACCCAGTACTTC. This gives the protein CASSPGTTIQETQYF. The chain recombines TRBV27 with TRBJ2-5, with D perhaps TRBD1 (6 bases). Germline V gives CDR1 MNHEY, CDR2 SMNVEV (reference sequence). Trimming took 5 bases from V and 2 from J, leaving 15 bases between them. The CDR3 loop spans 15 amino acids.

V and J are TRBV9 and TRBJ1-2; TRBD1 might be the D (5 bases). Between the trimmed V and J ends, which lost 4 bases and 8 bases, there was a span of 15 bases. In germline, CDR1 is SGDLS, CDR2 YYNGEE. The CDR3 covers 13 residues. CDR3 coding DNA: TGTGCCAGCAGCTTACAGGACCTTGAGGGCTACACCTTC. It encodes CASSLQDLEGYTF.

The chain links TRBV10-3 to TRBJ2-3; 7 bases align to TRBD2. V lost 10 bases to trimming and J lost 9 bases; unmatched junction nucleotides: 13. CDR3 length equals 13 residues. Germline loops: CDR1 ENHRY, CDR2 SYGVKD. The chain's CDR3 is CATLGGFGETQYF. Written as DNA, the CDR3 is TGTGCCACCCTGGGGGGGTTCGGAGAAACGCAGTATTTT.

The V call is TRBV6-2 or TRBV6-3, the J call TRBJ1-5; 8 bases are a match to TRBD1. The germline V gene has CDR1 MNHEY and CDR2 SVGEGT. The V gene end was trimmed by 2 bases and the J gene end by 8 bases; junction bases not matched to a gene: 8. This CDR3 region has 15 residues. The CDR3 loop reads CASSYILRGQEPQHF. As DNA, the CDR3 is TGTGCCAGCAGTTACATTCTCAGGGGGCAAGAGCCCCAGCATTTT.

The chain couples TRBV9 to TRBJ1-1; no definite D call. The V gene lost 0 bases and the J gene lost 11 bases, with 11 bases spanning the gap. This CDR3 is 12 amino acids long. The germline V gene encodes CDR1 SGDLS and CDR2 YYNGEE. This chain's CDR3 is CASSVGTAQAFF. As DNA, the CDR3 is TGTGCCAGCAGCGTAGGAACAGCCCAGGCTTTCTTT.

CDR3 in DNA: TGCGCCAGCAGCCAAGACTCCGGGACAGGGGTTGAAAAACTGTTTTTT. Protein product: CASSQDSGTGVEKLFF. This chain joins TRBV4-3 and TRBJ1-4; 10 bases agree with TRBD1. The CDR3 contains 16 residues. Looked up from germline, CDR1 is LGHNA and CDR2 is YSLEER. V lost 0 bases to trimming and J lost 7 bases; unmatched junction nucleotides: 5.

The rearrangement uses TRBV5-4 and TRBJ1-6; 7 bases agree with TRBD1. CDR3 length equals 16 residues. Trimming took 0 bases from V and 7 from J; bases not matched to a gene: 7. The germline CDR1 and CDR2 sequences are SGHNT and YYREEE (reference sequence). The CDR3 sequence is CASSLGGTALNSPLHF. CDR3 coding DNA: TGTGCCAGCAGCTTGGGTGGGACAGCACTCAATTCACCCCTCCACTTT.

This clone has only one observation. The chain joins TRBV27 to TRBJ2-3; 7 positions match TRBD2. In germline, CDR1 is MNHEY, CDR2 SMNVEV (reference sequence). The J segment lost 5 bases and the V segment lost 5 bases, leaving 7 bases of the junction unmatched. This CDR3 comprises 14 residues. This CDR3 is CASSPRGIGDTQYF. The DNA of the CDR3 is TGTGCCAGCAGTCCGCGGGGGATTGGAGATACGCAGTATTTT.

The V and J genes are TRBV6-1 and TRBJ1-2; D ambiguous. CDR1 is MNHNS, CDR2 SASEGT, per germline. Trimming stripped 2 bases from V and 8 bases from J, with 12 bases between. The CDR3 has 13 amino acids. The CDR3, as DNA: TGTGCCAGCAGTGAACCTGTTTTCCGGGGCTACACCTTC. This encodes CASSEPVFRGYTF.

This rearrangement joins TRBV13 to TRBJ2-3, with D unresolved. There are 12 residues in the CDR3. The germline V gene encodes CDR1 PRHDT and CDR2 FYEKMQ (reference sequence). Trimming took 5 bases from V and 2 from J, leaving 5 bases between them. The CDR3: CASSPTTDTQYF. In DNA, the CDR3 is TGTGCCAGCAGCCCTACCACAGATACGCAGTATTTT.

V usage is TRBV19 and J usage is TRBJ1-6; TRBD1 agrees at 10 bases. The germline V gene encodes CDR1 LNHDA and CDR2 SQIVND (reference sequence). The junction had 10 bases not matched to a gene; V was cut back by 4 bases and J by 10 bases. The CDR3 contains 16 residues. CDR3 amino acids: CASSTHGTGVGSPLHF. The CDR3 DNA sequence: TGTGCCAGTAGTACCCACGGGACAGGGGTAGGGTCACCCCTCCACTTT.

The rearrangement links TRBV5-6 to TRBJ1-1, with TRBD1 matching 8 bases. Germline loops: CDR1 SGHDT, CDR2 YYEEEE. V was clipped by 3 bases and J by 4 bases; unmatched bases: 8. The CDR3 is 15 amino acids. The CDR3 here is CASSSVDRAATEAFF. In DNA form, the CDR3 reads TGTGCCAGCAGCTCCGTGGACAGGGCGGCCACTGAAGCTTTCTTT.

The rearrangement joins TRBV7-3 to TRBJ1-3; tentative D call: TRBD1 (5 bases). The CDR3 extends over 14 amino acids. In germline, CDR1 is SGHTA, CDR2 FQGTGA. The V and J ends lost 5 bases and 0 bases respectively, with 8 bases between them. The CDR3 here is CASSPTGSGNTIYF. The CDR3 DNA follows: TGTGCCAGCAGCCCAACAGGCTCTGGAAACACCATATATTTT. Together with reference TRBV7-3 and TRBJ1-3, the CDR3 gives the full variable domain: GAGVSQTPSNKVTEKGKYVELRCDPISGHTALYWYRQSLGQGPEFLIYFQGTGAADDSGLPNDRFFAVRPEGSVSTLKIQRTERGDSAVYLCASSPTGSGNTIYFGEGSWLTVV.

In DNA, the CDR3 is TGCGCCAGCAGCTCCGGACTAGCGGGGGCAGAACACGAGCAGTACTTC. Its protein product is CASSSGLAGAEHEQYF. J is TRBJ2-7 and V is TRBV5-1, with 13 bases fitting TRBD2. The ends lost 3 bases at V and 5 bases at J; junction bases unmatched: 8. In germline, CDR1 is SGHRS, CDR2 YFSETQ. The CDR3 has 16 amino acids.

The rearrangement joins TRBV6-2 or TRBV6-3 to TRBJ2-7; a possible D gene is TRBD1 (6 bases). Germline-derived CDR1 and CDR2 are MNHEY and SVGEGT. Between the trimmed V and J ends, which lost 1 base and 2 bases, there was a span of 12 bases. The CDR3 has 15 residues. This CDR3 reads CASSYFPTGTYEQYF. Here the CDR3 DNA reads TGTGCCAGCAGTTACTTCCCGACAGGTACCTACGAGCAGTACTTC.

The V gene is TRBV4-2, the J gene TRBJ1-4; the match to TRBD1 covers 8 bases. Germline trimming cut 0 bases from V and 8 bases from J; bases unmatched to any gene: 14. Germline CDR1 is LGHNA and CDR2 is YNFKEQ. The length of the CDR3 is 18 residues. The CDR3 coding sequence is TGTGCCAGCAGCCAAGATTTGGACAGGGCTACCCGTCGAGAAAAACTGTTTTTT. This translates into CASSQDLDRATRREKLFF.

This sequence joins TRBV12-3 or TRBV12-4 and TRBJ1-1; the D gene is possibly TRBD1 (6 bases). The length of the CDR3 is 11 residues. V lost 7 bases and J 5 bases, leaving 8 bases between the germline ends. The CDR3 is CASTTGTEAFF. The DNA of the CDR3 is TGTGCCAGCACCACAGGGACTGAAGCTTTCTTT.

This chain links TRBV27 with TRBJ1-6; no clear D gene. The CDR3 spans 14 residues. V lost 3 bases to trimming and J lost 5 bases, with 8 bases between them. Germline values: CDR1 MNHEY, CDR2 SMNVEV (reference sequence). CDR3 in DNA: TGTGCCAGCAGTTTCGACGGGGATAATTCACCCCTCCACTTT. This translates into CASSFDGDNSPLHF.

The chain couples TRBV19 to TRBJ2-7; 8 bases align to TRBD2. The CDR3 consists of 15 residues. The J segment lost 5 bases and the V segment lost 6 bases, leaving 12 bases of the junction unmatched. Germline CDR1 LNHDA, CDR2 SQIVND (reference sequence). This CDR3 reads CASSPPAGGSHEQYF. In DNA form, the CDR3 reads TGTGCCAGTAGCCCCCCGGCGGGGGGTTCCCACGAGCAGTACTTC. The entire variable domain, with the rest obtained from reference TRBV19 and TRBJ2-7, is as follows: DGGITQSPKYLFRKEGQNVTLSCEQNLNHDAMYWYRQDPGQGLRLIYYSQIVNDFQKGDIAEGYSVSREKKESFPLTVTSAQKNPTAFYLCASSPPAGGSHEQYFGPGTRLTVT.

The chain employs TRBV9 and TRBJ2-7; 9 positions match TRBD2. CDR1 is SGDLS, CDR2 YYNGEE, per germline. V lost 2 bases, J lost 6 bases, and 3 bases stayed unmatched. This CDR3 has 13 residues. The CDR3 spells CASSVGGGGEQYF. Written as DNA, the CDR3 is TGTGCCAGCAGCGTCGGCGGGGGGGGCGAGCAGTACTTC.

The chain uses TRBV5-1 and TRBJ2-1; 10 positions agree with TRBD1. V lost 5 bases and J lost 1; bases outside the gene matches: 9. Germline V lookup: CDR1 SGHRS, CDR2 YFSETQ. The CDR3 is 17 residues long. CDR3 amino acids: CASRRDRGFSSYNEQFF. The CDR3 DNA reads TGCGCCAGCAGAAGGGACAGGGGATTTAGTTCCTACAATGAGCAGTTCTTC.

This clone turned up a few times. The CDR3 loop reads CASSETPNGELFF. For the CDR3, the DNA is TGTGCCAGCAGCGAGACACCAAACGGGGAGCTGTTTTTT. The rearrangement links TRBV13 to TRBJ2-2; no firm D call. CDR3 length equals 13 residues. Germline V CDR1 and CDR2: PRHDT, FYEKMQ (reference sequence). Trimming took off 5 bases at V and 7 bases at J, with 11 bases between the two ends. Together with reference TRBV13 and TRBJ2-2, the CDR3 gives the full variable domain: AAGVIQSPRHLIKEKRETATLKCYPIPRHDTVYWYQQGPGQDPQFLISFYEKMQSDKGSIPDRFSAQQFSDYHSELNMSSLELGDSALYFCASSETPNGELFFGEGSRLTVL.

The V call is TRBV6-6, the J call TRBJ2-5; a weak D match, TRBD1 (5 bases). The V and J ends lost 5 bases and 2 bases respectively, with 15 bases between them. The CDR3 contains 15 residues. Germline lookup yields CDR1 MNHNY and CDR2 SVGAGI (reference sequence). The CDR3 loop reads CASSGDRPKQETQYF. CDR3 bases: TGTGCCAGCAGTGGCGACAGACCAAAGCAAGAGACCCAGTACTTC.

The chain employs TRBV6-1 and TRBJ2-2, with a tentative D call TRBD1 (5 bases). V was pared by 8 bases and J by 3 bases, with 19 bases between. CDR3 length equals 16 residues. CDR1 MNHNS and CDR2 SASEGT come from the germline V gene. CDR3 protein: CASGEVPGRHTGELFF. As DNA, the CDR3 is TGTGCCAGCGGAGAAGTTCCAGGGCGACACACCGGGGAGCTGTTTTTT.